This is a list of T cell receptor beta chains from one sample in a study of blood T cells in healthy people across ages. MiXCR was run by TCRdb on the 5' RACE reads, yielding one entry per CDR3 protein. Of about 2 million distinct CDR3 sequences listed, around half are singletons. The sample was blood. The receptors were sampled from a woman in her forties in good health. Both conserved end residues are part of each CDR3.

V: TRBV6-2/TRBV6-3; J: .; CDR3: CASSYSPAGGEIAKNIQYF
V: TRBV29-1; J: TRBJ2-5; CDR3: CSGGYQETQYF
V: TRBV16; J: TRBJ1-5; CDR3: CASSQFQGGNQPQHF
V: TRBV27; J: TRBJ2-7; CDR3: CASSLSVGAYEQYF
V: TRBV2; J: .; CDR3: CASSMQGGTDYEQYF
V: TRBV20-1; J: TRBJ2-3; CDR3: CSAPVRNTQYF
V: TRBV7-9; J: TRBJ2-1; CDR3: CASSASRGYEQFF
V: TRBV6-2/TRBV6-3; J: TRBJ2-7; CDR3: CASSRRGAMVHEQYF
V: TRBV20-1; J: TRBJ1-1; CDR3: CSWRRMNTEAFF
V: TRBV25-1; J: TRBJ2-1; CDR3: CASSEYGGKTLNEQFF